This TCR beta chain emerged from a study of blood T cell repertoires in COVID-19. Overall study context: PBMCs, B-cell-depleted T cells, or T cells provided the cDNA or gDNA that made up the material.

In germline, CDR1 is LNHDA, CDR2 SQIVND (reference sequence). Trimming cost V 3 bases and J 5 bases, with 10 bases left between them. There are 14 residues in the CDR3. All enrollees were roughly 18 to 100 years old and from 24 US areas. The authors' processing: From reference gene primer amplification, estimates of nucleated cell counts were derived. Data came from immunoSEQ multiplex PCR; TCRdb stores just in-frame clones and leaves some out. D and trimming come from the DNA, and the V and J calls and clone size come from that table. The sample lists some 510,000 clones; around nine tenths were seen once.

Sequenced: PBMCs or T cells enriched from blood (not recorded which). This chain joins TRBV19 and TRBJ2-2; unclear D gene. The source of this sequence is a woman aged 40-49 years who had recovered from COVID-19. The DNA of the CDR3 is TGTGCCAGTAGTATCTCTTACTCTACCGGGGAGCTGTTTTTT. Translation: CASSISYSTGELFF.